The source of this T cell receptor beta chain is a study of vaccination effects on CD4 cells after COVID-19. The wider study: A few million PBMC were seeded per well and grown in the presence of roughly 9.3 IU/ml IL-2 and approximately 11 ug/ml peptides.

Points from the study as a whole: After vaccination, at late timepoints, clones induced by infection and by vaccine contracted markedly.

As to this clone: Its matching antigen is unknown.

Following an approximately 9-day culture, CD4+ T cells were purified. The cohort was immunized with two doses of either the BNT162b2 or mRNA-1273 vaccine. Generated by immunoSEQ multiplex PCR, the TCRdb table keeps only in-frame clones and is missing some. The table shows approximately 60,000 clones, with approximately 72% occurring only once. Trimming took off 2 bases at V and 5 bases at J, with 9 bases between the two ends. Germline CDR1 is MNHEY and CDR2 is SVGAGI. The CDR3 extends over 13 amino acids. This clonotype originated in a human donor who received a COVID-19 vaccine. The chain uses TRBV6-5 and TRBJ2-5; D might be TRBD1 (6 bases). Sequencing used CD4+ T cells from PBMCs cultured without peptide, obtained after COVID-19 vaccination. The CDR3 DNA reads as TGTGCCAGCAGTTACGGGGGCAGGGAGACCCAGTACTTC. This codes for CASSYGGRETQYF.